The clone carrying this T cell receptor beta chain was counted at least ten times. Its antigen remains unknown. The data were taken from a study of neurological immune-mediated disorders. Study-wide points: None of the CDR3 amino acid sequences in expanded clones turned up in more than one subject, which points to private repertoires in all groups.

CDR1 and CDR2 from the germline V gene are SGDLS and YYNGEE. The CDR3 is made up of 15 amino acids. V dropped 4 bases and J dropped 8; count of bases not matched to a gene: 10. The cDNA came from 5'RACE, which used 10-nucleotide random UMIs. One entry per CDR3 protein results from TCRdb running MiXCR on the 5' RACE reads. The data hold fewer than 85,000 distinct CDR3 sequences, with roughly 3.6% observed a single time. The chain couples TRBV9 to TRBJ2-1; 9 nucleotides align to TRBD2. The receptor's source is a man aged 25 to 45 with multiple sclerosis. Sequenced: PBMCs. DNA of the CDR3: TGTGCCAGCAGCCCCCAGGCGGGGGGGCCTGATGAGCAGTTCTTC. Protein product: CASSPQAGGPDEQFF. The full variable domain, with the rest looked up from reference TRBV9 and TRBJ2-1, is DSGVTQTPKHLITATGQRVTLRCSPRSGDLSVYWYQQSLDQGLQFLIQYYNGEERAKGNILERFSAQQFPDLHSELNLSSLELGDSALYFCASSPQAGGPDEQFFGPGTRLTVL.